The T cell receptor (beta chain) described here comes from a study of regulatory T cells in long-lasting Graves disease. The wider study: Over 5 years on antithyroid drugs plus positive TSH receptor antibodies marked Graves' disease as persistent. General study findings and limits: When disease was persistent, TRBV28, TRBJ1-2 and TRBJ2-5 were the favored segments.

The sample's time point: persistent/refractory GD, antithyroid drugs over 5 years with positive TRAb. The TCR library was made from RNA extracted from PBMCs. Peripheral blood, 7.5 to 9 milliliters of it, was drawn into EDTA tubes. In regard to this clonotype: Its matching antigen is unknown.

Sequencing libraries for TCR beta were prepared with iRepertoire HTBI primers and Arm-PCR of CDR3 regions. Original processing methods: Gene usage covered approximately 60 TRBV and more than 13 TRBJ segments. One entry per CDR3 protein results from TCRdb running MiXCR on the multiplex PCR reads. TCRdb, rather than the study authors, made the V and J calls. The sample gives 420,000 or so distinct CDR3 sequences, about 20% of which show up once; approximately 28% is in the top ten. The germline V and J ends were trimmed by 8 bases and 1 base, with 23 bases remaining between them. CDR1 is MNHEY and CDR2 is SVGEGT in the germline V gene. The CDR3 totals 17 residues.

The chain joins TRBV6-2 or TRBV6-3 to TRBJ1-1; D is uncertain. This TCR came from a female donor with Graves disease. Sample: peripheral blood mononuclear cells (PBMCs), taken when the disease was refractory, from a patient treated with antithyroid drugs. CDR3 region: CASGRLLRGRSNTEAFF. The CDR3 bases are TGTGCCAGCGGGAGACTTTTAAGAGGGAGATCGAACACTGAAGCTTTCTTT.